This TCR beta chain was captured in a study of OX40 agonist ivuxolimab in advanced cancers. Study-level information: The study enrolled dose-escalation patients with hepatocellular carcinoma, melanoma, renal cell or head and neck cancer. In three patients, partial responses were observed, one with hepatocellular carcinoma and two with cutaneous melanoma. General study points: Antigen specificity of clonally expanded peripheral T cells was not established.

Deletions cut 2 bases from V and 3 bases from J, with 16 bases between. Germline loops: CDR1 LGHNA, CDR2 YSLEER. There are 17 residues in the CDR3. This table comes from immunoSEQ multiplex PCR, and its TCRdb copy is limited to in-frame clones, with some not included. The sample lists tens of thousands of clones; around 90% were seen once. Regarding this clone: Its matching antigen is unknown.

The sequencing here drew on CD4+ or CD8+ T cells sorted from blood, taken in a trial of the OX40 agonist ivuxolimab. The clonotype comes from an adult with an advanced solid tumor such as melanoma, head and neck, liver or kidney cancer. V is TRBV4-3 and J is TRBJ1-4; D not certain. CDR3 DNA sequence: TGCGCCAGCAGCCAACGGGGAGCTCGGAGCCCTAATGAAAAACTGTTTTTT. It specifies CASSQRGARSPNEKLFF.